Shown below are 24 T cell receptor beta chains from a single sample sequenced in a study of blood T cell repertoires in COVID-19. Using immunoSEQ multiplex PCR, the repertoire was profiled, and TCRdb retains in-frame clones only, with some absent. The sample yields tens of thousands of clones, roughly 80% seen once. Sequencing input: peripheral blood. The receptors come from a man aged 70 or older with COVID-19, enrolled during active disease.

The rearrangement links TRBV21-1 to TRBJ1-2; the table names TRBD1, a call not compared with the DNA. TRBV21-1 counts as a pseudogene. This CDR3 contains 18 residues. The CDR3 reads CASSKEVRDRATNYGYTF. As DNA, the CDR3 is TGTGCCAGCAGCAAAGAGGTACGGGACAGAGCGACTAACTATGGCTACACCTTC.

This clone has more than one count but fewer than ten. The chain links TRBV19 to TRBJ1-1; 7 nucleotides align to TRBD1. CDR3 size: 13 residues. Germline V lookup: CDR1 LNHDA, CDR2 SQIVND (reference sequence). The J segment lost 4 bases and the V segment lost 3 bases, leaving 2 bases of the junction unmatched. CDR3 sequence: CASSMGQSTEAFF. The CDR3 nucleotides are TGTGCCAGTAGTATGGGACAGAGCACTGAAGCTTTCTTT. The full variable domain, rest sourced from reference TRBV19 and TRBJ1-1, is DGGITQSPKYLFRKEGQNVTLSCEQNLNHDAMYWYRQDPGQGLRLIYYSQIVNDFQKGDIAEGYSVSREKKESFPLTVTSAQKNPTAFYLCASSMGQSTEAFFGQGTRLTVV.

The V gene is TRBV11-2, the J gene TRBJ1-2; D remains ambiguous. The germline V gene has CDR1 SGHAT and CDR2 FQNNGV. The length of the CDR3 is 15 residues. V lost 5 bases and J lost 8, with 21 bases in between. The CDR3 DNA reads as TGTGCCAGCAGCGGGCTAGGAGGAGGGAATAGAGGCTACACCTTC. Amino acids: CASSGLGGGNRGYTF. The full variable domain, completed using reference TRBV11-2 and TRBJ1-2, is EAGVAQSPRYKIIEKRQSVAFWCNPISGHATLYWYQQILGQGPKLLIQFQNNGVVDDSQLPKDRFSAERLKGVDSTLKIQPAKLEDSAVYLCASSGLGGGNRGYTFGSGTRLTVV.

The chain carries TRBV23-1 and TRBJ2-7, with 10 bases identical to TRBD2. TRBV23-1 qualifies as an ORF whose function is uncertain. The J segment lost 2 bases and the V segment lost 8 bases, leaving 9 bases of the junction unmatched. CDR3 length equals 15 residues. The CDR3 DNA sequence: TGCGCCAGCTCTAGCGGGAGAAGTAGGACCTACGAGCAGTACTTC. Protein product: CASSSGRSRTYEQYF.

The CDR3 region has the DNA TGTGCCAGCAGCTTAGTGGGGCCAGCTGGAAACACCATATATTTT. It encodes CASSLVGPAGNTIYF. The chain uses TRBV11-2 and TRBJ1-3; D possibly corresponds to TRBD1 (5 bases). The length of the CDR3 is 15 residues. Trimming stripped 1 base from V and 2 bases from J, with 9 bases between. In germline, CDR1 is SGHAT, CDR2 FQNNGV. The whole variable domain, remainder taken from reference TRBV11-2 and TRBJ1-3, is EAGVAQSPRYKIIEKRQSVAFWCNPISGHATLYWYQQILGQGPKLLIQFQNNGVVDDSQLPKDRFSAERLKGVDSTLKIQPAKLEDSAVYLCASSLVGPAGNTIYFGEGSWLTVV.

The J gene is TRBJ2-3, the V gene TRBV20-1, with 12 bases that match TRBD2. CDR1 is DFQATT, CDR2 SNEGSKA, per germline (reference sequence). The CDR3 extends over 14 amino acids. The junction had 6 bases not matched to a gene; V was cut back by 3 bases and J by 8 bases. CDR3 region: CSASNLAGGPTQYF. The DNA for the CDR3 is TGCAGTGCTAGTAATCTAGCGGGAGGGCCTACGCAGTATTTT.

The chain is built from TRBV29-1 and TRBJ2-3, with D hard to call. In germline, CDR1 is SQVTM, CDR2 ANQGSEA. The CDR3 runs 14 residues. The V end was cut by 2 bases, the J end by 0 bases, with 9 bases between. The CDR3 DNA follows: TGCAGCGTTGAATTCGCGAAGAGCACAGATACGCAGTATTTT. This gives the protein CSVEFAKSTDTQYF.

The chain combines TRBV9 with TRBJ1-4; 9 bases line up with TRBD1. The CDR3 extends over 15 amino acids. Germline loops: CDR1 SGDLS, CDR2 YYNGEE. V lost 4 bases, J lost 6 bases, and 7 bases stayed unmatched. The CDR3 is CASSLSTGGDEKLFF. The CDR3 DNA follows: TGTGCCAGCAGCTTATCGACAGGGGGGGATGAAAAACTGTTTTTT.

The genes are TRBV5-1 and TRBJ1-5, with D possibly matching TRBD1 (6 bases). This CDR3 comprises 15 residues. CDR1 and CDR2 from the germline V gene are SGHRS and YFSETQ. V was clipped by 1 base and J by 5 bases, with 13 bases between them. CDR3 coding DNA: TGCGCCAGCAGCTTGCCCCGGGACATTTATCAGCCCCAGCATTTT. It codes for CASSLPRDIYQPQHF.

V and J are TRBV7-9 and TRBJ1-1; no clear D. CDR1 SEHNR and CDR2 FQNEAQ come from the germline V gene (reference sequence). Trimming took 1 base from V and 4 from J, leaving 16 bases between them. The CDR3 loop spans 16 amino acids. CDR3 DNA: TGTGCCAGCAGCTTAGGGCACGTGGCATCGGGCACTGAAGCTTTCTTT. Its translation is CASSLGHVASGTEAFF.

This clone has only a few counts. The rearrangement uses TRBV28 and TRBJ1-2; 12 positions agree with TRBD1. J gave up 7 bases and V 6 bases, and 3 bases lay outside the gene matches. The CDR3 has 13 amino acids. The germline V gene has CDR1 MDHEN and CDR2 SYDVKM. CDR3 protein: CASSGTGGFGYTF. CDR3 DNA sequence: TGTGCCAGCAGCGGGACAGGGGGCTTTGGCTACACCTTC.

This sequence joins TRBV28 and TRBJ1-1; TRBD1 might be the D (5 bases). CDR3 length equals 15 residues. V was pared by 4 bases and J by 0 bases, with 12 bases between. Per the germline V gene, CDR1 is MDHEN and CDR2 is SYDVKM. Here the CDR3 DNA reads TGTGCCAGCAGTTCCATTGGACATCTGAACACTGAAGCTTTCTTT. This sequence encodes CASSSIGHLNTEAFF.

This rearrangement joins TRBV19 to TRBJ2-7; 13 nucleotides agree with TRBD2. CDR3 size: 16 residues. J lost 10 bases, V lost 5 bases, and 14 bases had no gene match. Germline V gives CDR1 LNHDA, CDR2 SQIVND (reference sequence). The CDR3 coding sequence is TGTGCCAGTAGTGACAGTTCCCGACTAGCGGGAGGATCTCAGTACTTC. Amino acid sequence: CASSDSSRLAGGSQYF.

The sample holds a few counts of this clone. This chain links TRBV3-1 (or the pseudogene TRBV3-2) with TRBJ2-7; D may be TRBD2 (5 bases). The CDR3 has 14 residues. V lost 1 base and J 2 bases, leaving 9 bases between the germline ends. Germline assignment: CDR1 LGHDT and CDR2 YNNKEL (reference sequence). The CDR3 region has the DNA TGTGCCAGCAGCCAAGCCGGGAAAGCCTACGAGCAGTACTTC. Translation gives CASSQAGKAYEQYF.

The J gene is TRBJ1-1, the V gene TRBV19, with a tentative D call TRBD1 (5 bases). CDR1 is LNHDA, CDR2 SQIVND, per germline (reference sequence). V dropped 5 bases and J dropped 1 base, with 11 bases sitting between them. There are 14 residues in the CDR3. The CDR3 sequence: CASSVQVTNTEAFF. CDR3 bases: TGTGCCAGTAGTGTACAGGTAACGAACACTGAAGCTTTCTTT.

V usage is TRBV4-2 and J usage is TRBJ2-1, with TRBD2 identical over 8 bases. Trimming at V came to 1 base and at J to 4 bases, leaving 15 bases not matched to a gene. Germline V lookup: CDR1 LGHNA, CDR2 YNFKEQ. The CDR3 totals 19 residues. The CDR3 DNA reads TGTGCCAGCAGCCAAGTTGCGGGAGGTCACACGGTCACATACAATGAGCAGTTCTTC. This translates into CASSQVAGGHTVTYNEQFF.

The rearrangement links TRBV19 to TRBJ1-5; tentative D call: TRBD1 (5 bases). CDR3 length: 12 residues. Germline CDR1 and CDR2: LNHDA and SQIVND (reference sequence). V was clipped by 7 bases and J by 4 bases, with 8 bases between them. This chain's CDR3 is CASKAGNQPQHF. The CDR3 DNA is TGTGCCAGTAAAGCAGGGAATCAGCCCCAGCATTTT.

This clone was recorded once. The gene calls are TRBV7-3 and TRBJ2-2; D perhaps matches TRBD2 (7 bases). This CDR3 region has 16 residues. The V end lost 5 bases, the J end lost 4 bases, and 17 bases lay between the germline ends. Germline-derived CDR1 and CDR2 are SGHTA and FQGTGA. The CDR3 here is CASSLGGTISTGELFF. In DNA, the CDR3 is TGTGCCAGCAGCCTAGGGGGGACTATTTCCACCGGGGAGCTGTTTTTT.

This chain joins TRBV4-1 and TRBJ1-5; 7 nucleotides line up with TRBD1. The J segment lost 6 bases and the V segment lost 4 bases, leaving 6 bases of the junction unmatched. CDR3 length: 14 residues. Germline V CDR1 and CDR2: MGHRA, YSYEKL. The CDR3 nucleotides read TGCGCCAGCAGCCCGGGACAGCTTCTTCAGCCCCAGCATTTT. It encodes CASSPGQLLQPQHF.

The rearrangement joins TRBV27 to TRBJ2-3; 7 bases are a match to TRBD1. This CDR3 region has 17 residues. The junction had 8 bases not matched to a gene; V was cut back by 2 bases and J by 0 bases. Per the germline V gene, CDR1 is MNHEY and CDR2 is SMNVEV (reference sequence). The CDR3 DNA reads as TGTGCCAGCAGTTTAAATAGGGACAGATCTAGCACAGATACGCAGTATTTT. It encodes CASSLNRDRSSTDTQYF.

The chain couples TRBV18 to TRBJ2-6; D may be TRBD2 (5 bases). This CDR3 comprises 17 residues. Trimming took 1 base from V and 0 from J, leaving 10 bases between them. Germline V CDR1 and CDR2: KGHSH, LQKENI. In nucleotides, the CDR3 is TGTGCCAGCTCACCACTTAACCTAGCCTCTGGGGCCAACGTCCTGACTTTC. Translated: CASSPLNLASGANVLTF.

In DNA form, the CDR3 reads TGTGCCAGCAGGGCGGCCCTCGGCTATGGCTACACCTTC. As protein: CASRAALGYGYTF. The chain combines TRBV28 with TRBJ1-2; no clear D. This CDR3 contains 13 residues. CDR1 is MDHEN and CDR2 is SYDVKM in the germline V gene. The V end was cut by 6 bases, the J end by 4 bases, with 12 bases between.

This clone was counted once. The chain recombines TRBV29-1 with TRBJ2-3; a possible D gene is TRBD2 (6 bases). This CDR3 has 15 residues. Trimming pared 6 bases from V and 4 bases from J, leaving 20 bases between. Germline V gene sequence: CDR1 SQVTM, CDR2 ANQGSEA. CDR3 residues: CSVGGGSGASDTQYF. In DNA form, the CDR3 reads TGCAGCGTGGGGGGTGGGAGCGGAGCCTCAGATACGCAGTATTTT.

This rearrangement joins TRBV28 to TRBJ1-2; D possibly corresponds to TRBD1 (5 bases). The CDR3 runs to 13 residues. V lost 10 bases and J 8 bases, leaving 20 bases between the germline ends. CDR1 MDHEN and CDR2 SYDVKM come from the germline V gene. This CDR3 is CAIDGGGPRGYTF. In DNA form, the CDR3 reads TGTGCCATCGACGGGGGGGGACCCCGCGGCTACACCTTC.